The 7 T cell receptor beta chains presented below share a single source sample, sequenced in a study of blood T cell repertoires in COVID-19. Some clones are missing from TCRdb's copy, which holds only in-frame ones; the method was immunoSEQ multiplex PCR. This repertoire shows about 220,000 clones, around 86% found once; its top ten account for over 3%. What was sequenced was peripheral blood. All receptors derive from a woman in her 30s who had recovered from COVID-19.

This chain connects TRBV7-2 to TRBJ1-4; TRBD1 agrees at 7 bases. The CDR3 covers 15 residues. Per germline, CDR1 SGHTA and CDR2 FQGNSA. Trimming cost V 5 bases and J 7 bases; bases outside gene matches: 10. The CDR3 DNA sequence: TGTGCCAGCAGCGCCCAAACAGGGGTGGGTGAAAAACTGTTTTTT. This translates into CASSAQTGVGEKLFF.

The rearrangement uses TRBV19 and TRBJ1-2, with 7 positions matching TRBD1. The CDR3 is 16 residues long. Germline V gives CDR1 LNHDA, CDR2 SQIVND (reference sequence). Trimming cost V 5 bases and J 8 bases; bases outside gene matches: 17. In DNA, the CDR3 is TGTGCCAGTAGTCTGCGGACGACAGGGCATGCCGGGGGCTACACCTTC. Translating it yields CASSLRTTGHAGGYTF.

The J gene is TRBJ1-5, the V gene TRBV27; maybe TRBD1 (6 bases). CDR3 length: 15 residues. V lost 5 bases, J lost 4 bases, and 15 bases lay in between. Germline-derived CDR1 and CDR2 are MNHEY and SMNVEV (reference sequence). In DNA form, the CDR3 reads TGTGCCAGCAGTCTCCAGGGGTTCGGGAATCAGCCCCAGCATTTT. As protein: CASSLQGFGNQPQHF.

In the case of this clone: This same CDR3 is encoded by further DNA sequences in the sample. The rearrangement joins TRBV9 to TRBJ1-5; the match to TRBD1 covers 8 bases. The germline V gene has CDR1 SGDLS and CDR2 YYNGEE. The V segment lost 7 bases and the J segment 1 base; nucleotides outside the gene matches: 1. The CDR3 is made up of 13 amino acids. CDR3: CASSGGSNQPQHF. CDR3 bases: TGTGCCAGCTCAGGGGGCAGCAATCAGCCCCAGCATTTT.

V is TRBV6-6 and J is TRBJ2-7, with D maybe TRBD2 (7 bases). This CDR3 spans 14 amino acids. The V end was cut by 8 bases, the J end by 5 bases, with 19 bases between. Per the germline V gene, CDR1 is MNHNY and CDR2 is SVGAGI (reference sequence). The CDR3 sequence is CASCHRGAVDEQYF. CDR3 nucleotides: TGTGCCAGCTGTCACCGGGGGGCGGTGGACGAGCAGTACTTC.

This sequence joins TRBV2 and TRBJ1-1; 10 nucleotides agree with TRBD1. Germline values: CDR1 SNHLY, CDR2 FYNNEI. V was clipped by 6 bases and J by 5 bases; unmatched bases: 3. CDR3 length: 13 residues. The CDR3 region has the DNA TGTGCCAGCAGGACAGGGGGCGTGACTGAAGCTTTCTTT. The encoded protein is CASRTGGVTEAFF.

The CDR3, as DNA: TGTGCCAGCAGCAAGGGACTAGTTATCCCAGAGACCCAGTACTTC. Translated, it gives CASSKGLVIPETQYF. The chain recombines TRBV9 with TRBJ2-5; TRBD2 matches at 8 bases. Trimming cost V 4 bases and J 4 bases; bases outside gene matches: 9. This CDR3 is 15 amino acids long. Looked up from germline, CDR1 is SGDLS and CDR2 is YYNGEE.